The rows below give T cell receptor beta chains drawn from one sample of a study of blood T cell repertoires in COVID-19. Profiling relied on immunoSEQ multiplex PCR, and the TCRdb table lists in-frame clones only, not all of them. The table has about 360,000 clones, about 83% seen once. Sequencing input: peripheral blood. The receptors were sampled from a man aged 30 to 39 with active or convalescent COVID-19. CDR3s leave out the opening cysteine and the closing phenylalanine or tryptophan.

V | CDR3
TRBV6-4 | ASSDRDSPTDTQY
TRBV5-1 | ASSTRGPRRGTEAF
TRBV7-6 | ASSLAGGSRGADTQY
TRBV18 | ASSIRDQETQY
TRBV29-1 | SVESRGGAPSEQF
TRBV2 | ASRAEPTFQQGFLGSTEAF
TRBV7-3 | ASSLSRGDNEQF
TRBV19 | ASSSQGQGYFYEQY
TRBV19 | ASSRGGPGDTGELF
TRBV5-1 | ASSLGGQVGVETQY
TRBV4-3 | ASSPSPRLAGGETQY
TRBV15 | ATSPQGLGVGTDTQY
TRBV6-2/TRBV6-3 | ASSYTGNTEAF
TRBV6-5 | ASSRDRGGYNEQF
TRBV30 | ARDRDSYGYT
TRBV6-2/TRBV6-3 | ASSPRQGAGTGELF
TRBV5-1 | ASSPLAGGSYEQY
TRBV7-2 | ASSNSGYTGELF
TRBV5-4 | ASSFPSGGGYEQY
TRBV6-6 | ASIERGGAPNEQF
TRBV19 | ASNPAGSYNEQF
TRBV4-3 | ASSQDPVSTVANYGYT
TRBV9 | ASSVAGATKSTQY
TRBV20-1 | SASYRNQPQH
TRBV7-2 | ASSSDRDQPQH
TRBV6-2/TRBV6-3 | ASSQGHQDT
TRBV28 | ASSSMGQLTSGANVLT
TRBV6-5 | ASSYSPPGRSPLH
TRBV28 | ASTGRGEEGYT
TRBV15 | ATSRDLTGQSYEQY
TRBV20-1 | SARGAGVQF
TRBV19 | ASSTGREPAKLF
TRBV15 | ATRSVRRGQGSNQPQH
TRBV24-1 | ATSDSTGYGYT
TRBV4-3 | ASSTSGRLYNEQF
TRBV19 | ASSIDRVQPQH
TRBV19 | ASGPGGLAEETQY
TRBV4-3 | ASSQNTGYHEQY
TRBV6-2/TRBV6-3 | ASSYSGGTGSTEAF
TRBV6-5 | ASRENHNSPLH
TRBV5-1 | ASSNYRGTEAF
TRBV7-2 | ASSWGVRRDQPQH
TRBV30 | AWSVRQGIYGYT
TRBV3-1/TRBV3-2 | ASSQASSHTDTQY
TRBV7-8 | ASSTIDSLLYNSPLH
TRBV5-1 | ASSIDRRDEQY
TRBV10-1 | ASTNRGDIQY
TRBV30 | AWSRGRGYGYT
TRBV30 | AWSVPGVGADTQY
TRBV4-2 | ASSHSASGITTDTQY
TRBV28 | ASSSGQGTGELF
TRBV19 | ASSTSGFSTDTQY
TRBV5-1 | ASSWAGQSYEQY